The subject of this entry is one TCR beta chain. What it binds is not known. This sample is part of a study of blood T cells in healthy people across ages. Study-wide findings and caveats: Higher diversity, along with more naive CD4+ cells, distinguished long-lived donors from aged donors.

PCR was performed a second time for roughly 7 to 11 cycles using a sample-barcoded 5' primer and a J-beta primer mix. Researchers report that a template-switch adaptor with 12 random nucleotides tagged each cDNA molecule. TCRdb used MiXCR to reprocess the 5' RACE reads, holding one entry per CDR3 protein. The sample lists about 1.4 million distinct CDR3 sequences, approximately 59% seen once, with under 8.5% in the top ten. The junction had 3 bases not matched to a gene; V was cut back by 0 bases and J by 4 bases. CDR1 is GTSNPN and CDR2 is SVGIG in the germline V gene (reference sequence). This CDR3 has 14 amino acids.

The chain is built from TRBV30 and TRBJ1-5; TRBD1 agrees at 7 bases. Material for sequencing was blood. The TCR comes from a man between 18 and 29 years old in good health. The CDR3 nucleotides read TGTGCCTGGAGTGTCGGACAGGCTAATCAGCCCCAGCATTTT. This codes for CAWSVGQANQPQHF.